This T cell receptor beta chain was identified during a study of blood T cell repertoires in COVID-19 (TCRdb year 2020). As for the study more broadly: Samples from collaborators originated in the United States, Italy and Spain and spanned both the acute and convalescent phases of COVID-19. A freely available public database, intended as a resource for researchers studying the immune response to SARS-CoV-2, is where the repertoires were released. Deeply sampled blood TCRbeta repertoires from subjects exposed to, actively infected with, or recovered from COVID-19 were included in the dataset. Samples came from the ongoing ImmuneRACE study (first 160 participants) plus 1,254 subjects from 6 global collaborators. A de-identified subject ID, COVID-19 status, age in years and sex were almost always included in the sample metadata. Where available, HLA class I and class II types were taken from metadata supplied by the sample provider and were not determined by assay-based typing. The prospective study material was composed of cDNA or gDNA derived from T cells, B-cell-depleted T cells, or PBMCs. General findings and caveats noted by the study authors: How much clinical and demographic metadata was included differed by source and by participant, and the metadata was provided uncurated.

CDR1 and CDR2 are drawn from the germline V gene: SGHRS, YFSETQ. V has 0 bases trimmed and J has 0 bases trimmed; junction bases matching no gene number 7. The CDR3, cysteine through phenylalanine, is 19 amino acids long. The kept DNA is CDR3 alone, 57 bases in frame from the first base. The immunoSEQ Assay, a bias-controlled multiplex PCR, was used to amplify TCRbeta CDR3 regions from genomic DNA. The published analysis was carried out like this. The number of nucleated cells in each sample was estimated from the amplification of reference gene primers within the assay. To quantify the absolute abundance of each unique TCRbeta CDR3 rearrangement, sequence reads were collapsed and filtered. For each sample, productive Simpson clonality was calculated by taking the square root of Simpson's diversity index across productive rearrangements. This is the immuneACCESS table as TCRdb keeps it, with only in-frame sequences that have V and J called. A part of the clones is gone; compared with another copy, unresolved V genes explain less than half, and the rest is unexplained. V and J calls and clone size are copied from that table; D and trimming were computed from the DNA. The sample contains 230,000 or so clones, roughly 87% of them found a single time. The biggest ten clones account for under 2% of the sample.

Whole blood was collected in K2EDTA tubes by collaborating institutions according to the institutions' own protocols. For TCRbeta analysis, collaborator samples were shipped as frozen whole blood, as isolated PBMCs, or as DNA extracted from either sample type. About this clone itself: The target of this receptor is not known. Per-base quality was not reported, and no clone a single base away is much larger than it.

The rearrangement combines TRBV5-1 with TRBJ2-6, with 9 middle bases fitting TRBD1. The origin of this receptor is a man aged 35 to 55 with active or convalescent COVID-19. Sequenced material: peripheral blood. The sequence in DNA is TGCGCCAGCAGCTTGGCAGGACAGGGGACTCTCTCTGGGGCCAACGTCCTGACTTTC. This encodes CASSLAGQGTLSGANVLTF.